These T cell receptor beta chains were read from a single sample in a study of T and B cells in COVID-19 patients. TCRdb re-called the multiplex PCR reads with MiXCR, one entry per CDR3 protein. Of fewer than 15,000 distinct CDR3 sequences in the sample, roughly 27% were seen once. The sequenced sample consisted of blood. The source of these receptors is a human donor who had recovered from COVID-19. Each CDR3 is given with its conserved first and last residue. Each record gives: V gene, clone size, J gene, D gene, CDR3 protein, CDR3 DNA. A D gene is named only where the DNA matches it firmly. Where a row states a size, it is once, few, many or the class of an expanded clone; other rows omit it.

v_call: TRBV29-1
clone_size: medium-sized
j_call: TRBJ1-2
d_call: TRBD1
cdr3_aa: CSVAGTGDVYGYTF
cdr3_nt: TGCAGCGTTGCGGGGACAGGGGACGTCTATGGCTACACCTTC

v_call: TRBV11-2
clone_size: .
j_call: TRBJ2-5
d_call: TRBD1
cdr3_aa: CASTTGGETQYF
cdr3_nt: TGTGCCAGCACCACAGGGGGAGAGACCCAGTACTTC

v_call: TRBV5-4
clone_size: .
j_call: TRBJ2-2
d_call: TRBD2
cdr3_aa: CASTSLRGRAGGELFF
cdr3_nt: TGTGCCAGCACCTCCCTCCGCGGGAGGGCCGGCGGGGAGCTGTTTTTT

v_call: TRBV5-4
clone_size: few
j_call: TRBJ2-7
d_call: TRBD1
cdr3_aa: CASSGDRGMTYEQYF
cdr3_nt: TGTGCCAGCAGCGGGGACAGGGGGATGACCTACGAGCAGTACTTC

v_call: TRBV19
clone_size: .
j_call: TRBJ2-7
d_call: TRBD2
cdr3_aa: CASSAGGLTYEQYF
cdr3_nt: TGTGCCAGTTCAGCGGGGGGGCTTACCTACGAGCAGTACTTC

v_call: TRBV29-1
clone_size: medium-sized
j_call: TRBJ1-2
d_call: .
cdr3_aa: CSVPTEWKDGYTF
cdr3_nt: TGCAGCGTTCCCACAGAGTGGAAGGATGGCTACACCTTC

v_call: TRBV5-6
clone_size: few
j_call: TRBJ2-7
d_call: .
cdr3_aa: CASSSSDSEQYF
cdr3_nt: TGTGCCAGCAGCTCGTCGGATAGCGAGCAGTACTTC

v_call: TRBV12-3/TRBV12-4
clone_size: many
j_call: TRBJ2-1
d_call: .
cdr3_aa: CASSTELNPYNEQFF
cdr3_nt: TGTGCCAGCAGTACAGAGCTCAATCCCTACAATGAGCAGTTCTTC

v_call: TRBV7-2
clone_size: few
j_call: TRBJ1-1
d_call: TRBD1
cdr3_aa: CASSRGQGTEAFF
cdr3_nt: TGTGCCAGCAGCCGTGGACAGGGGACTGAAGCTTTCTTT

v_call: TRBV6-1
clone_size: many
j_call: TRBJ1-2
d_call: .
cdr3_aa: CASSPRWGQYGYTF
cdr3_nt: TGTGCCAGCAGTCCCCGGTGGGGGCAGTACGGCTACACCTTC

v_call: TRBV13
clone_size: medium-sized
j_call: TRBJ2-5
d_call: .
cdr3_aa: CASSLGGVVQETQYF
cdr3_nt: TGTGCCAGCAGCTTAGGCGGGGTTGTTCAAGAGACCCAGTACTTC

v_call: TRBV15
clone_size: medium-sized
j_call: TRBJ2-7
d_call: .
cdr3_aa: CATSRGTGVNEQYF
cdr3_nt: TGTGCCACCAGCAGAGGAACAGGCGTAAACGAGCAGTACTTC

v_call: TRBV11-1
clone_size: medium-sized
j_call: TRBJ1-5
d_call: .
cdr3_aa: CASSFIRQNSNQPQHF
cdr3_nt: TGTGCCAGCAGCTTTATCAGGCAGAATAGCAATCAGCCCCAGCATTTT

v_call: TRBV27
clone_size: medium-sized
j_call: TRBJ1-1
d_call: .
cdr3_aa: CATTRGTEAFF
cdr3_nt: TGTGCTACGACGAGGGGCACTGAAGCTTTCTTT

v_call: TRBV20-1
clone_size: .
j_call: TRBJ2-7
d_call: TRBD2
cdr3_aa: CSALAGLAGGREQYF
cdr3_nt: TGCAGTGCCCTCGCGGGACTAGCGGGAGGTAGGGAGCAGTACTTC

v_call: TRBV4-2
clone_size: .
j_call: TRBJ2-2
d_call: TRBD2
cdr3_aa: CASSPGEGSTGELFF
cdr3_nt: TGTGCCAGCAGCCCGGGGGAGGGCAGCACCGGGGAGCTGTTTTTT

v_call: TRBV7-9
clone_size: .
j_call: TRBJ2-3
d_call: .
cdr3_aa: CASSPRYATGDTQYF
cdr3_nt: TGTGCCAGCAGCCCCCGTTATGCCACCGGGGATACGCAGTATTTT

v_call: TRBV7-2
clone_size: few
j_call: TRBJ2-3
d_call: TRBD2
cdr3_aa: CASSTGLAGVMDTQYF
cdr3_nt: TGTGCCAGCAGCACGGGACTAGCGGGAGTTATGGATACGCAGTATTTT

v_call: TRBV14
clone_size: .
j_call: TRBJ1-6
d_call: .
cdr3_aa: CASSQAGAYNSPLHF
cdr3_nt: TGTGCCAGCAGCCAAGCCGGGGCCTATAATTCACCCCTCCACTTT

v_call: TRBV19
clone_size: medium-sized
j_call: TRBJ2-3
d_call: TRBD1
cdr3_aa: CASSMGQGPSTDTQYF
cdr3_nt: TGTGCCAGTAGTATGGGACAGGGCCCAAGCACAGATACGCAGTATTTT

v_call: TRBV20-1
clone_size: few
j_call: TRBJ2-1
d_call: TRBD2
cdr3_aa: CSARDPGIWAAGGYNEQFF
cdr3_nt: TGCAGTGCTAGAGATCCGGGCATTTGGGCAGCGGGGGGTTACAATGAGCAGTTCTTC

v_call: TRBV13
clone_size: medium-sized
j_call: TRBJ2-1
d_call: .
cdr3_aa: CASSLGTRRNNEQFF
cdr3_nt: TGTGCCAGCAGCTTAGGGACTAGACGGAACAATGAGCAGTTCTTC

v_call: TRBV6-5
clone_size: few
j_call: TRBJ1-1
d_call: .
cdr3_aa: CASSFPGTGNTEAFF
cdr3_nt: TGTGCCAGTTCATTCCCGGGGACGGGGAACACTGAAGCTTTCTTT

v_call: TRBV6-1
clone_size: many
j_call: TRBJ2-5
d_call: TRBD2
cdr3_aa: CASSEALAGGTKTQYF
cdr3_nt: TGTGCCAGCAGTGAAGCGCTAGCGGGAGGTACAAAGACCCAGTACTTC

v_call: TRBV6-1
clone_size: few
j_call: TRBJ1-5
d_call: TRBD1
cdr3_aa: CASSAGQGIRNQPQHF
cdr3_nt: TGTGCCAGCAGTGCGGGACAGGGGATCCGCAATCAGCCCCAGCATTTT

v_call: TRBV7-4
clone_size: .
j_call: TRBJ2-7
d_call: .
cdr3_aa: CASTNSYEQYF
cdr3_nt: TGTGCCAGCACCAACTCCTACGAGCAGTACTTC

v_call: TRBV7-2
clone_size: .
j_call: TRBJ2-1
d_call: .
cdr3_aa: CASSWRGGLANEQFF
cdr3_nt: TGTGCCAGCAGCTGGAGGGGAGGCCTGGCGAATGAGCAGTTCTTC

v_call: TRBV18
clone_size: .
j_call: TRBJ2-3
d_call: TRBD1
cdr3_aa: CASSPGQGATDTQYF
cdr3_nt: TGTGCCAGCTCACCAGGACAGGGGGCAACAGATACGCAGTATTTT

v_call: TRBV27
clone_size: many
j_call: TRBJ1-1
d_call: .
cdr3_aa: CASSSSGQGGRAFF
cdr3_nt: TGTGCCAGCAGTTCATCGGGGCAAGGCGGTCGAGCTTTCTTT

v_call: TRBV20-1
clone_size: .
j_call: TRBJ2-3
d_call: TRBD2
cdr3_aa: CSKSPPSGRTDTQYF
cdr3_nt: TGCAGTAAATCACCTCCTAGCGGGCGCACAGATACGCAGTATTTT

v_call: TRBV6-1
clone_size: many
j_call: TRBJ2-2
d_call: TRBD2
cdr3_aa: CASNPTTSGSSGELFF
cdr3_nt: TGTGCCAGCAATCCTACGACTAGCGGGAGTAGCGGGGAGCTGTTTTTT

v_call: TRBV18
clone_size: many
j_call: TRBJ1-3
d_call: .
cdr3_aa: CASSPTEGNTIYF
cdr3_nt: TGTGCCAGCTCACCGACGGAAGGAAACACCATATATTTT

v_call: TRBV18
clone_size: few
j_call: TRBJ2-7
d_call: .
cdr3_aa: CASSSRDRSFYEQYF
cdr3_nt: TGTGCCAGCTCAAGCCGGGACCGGTCTTTCTACGAGCAGTACTTC

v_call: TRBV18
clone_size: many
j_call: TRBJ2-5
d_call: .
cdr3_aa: CASSPGLQETQYF
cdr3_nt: TGTGCCAGCTCTCCAGGACTACAAGAGACCCAGTACTTC

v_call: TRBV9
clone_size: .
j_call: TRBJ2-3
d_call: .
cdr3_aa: CASSVSGHHTDTQYF
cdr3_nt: TGTGCCAGCAGCGTATCCGGACACCACACAGATACGCAGTATTTT

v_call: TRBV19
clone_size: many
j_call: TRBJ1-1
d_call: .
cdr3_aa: CASSITGSTEAFF
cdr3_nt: TGTGCCAGTAGTATTACAGGGAGCACTGAAGCTTTCTTT

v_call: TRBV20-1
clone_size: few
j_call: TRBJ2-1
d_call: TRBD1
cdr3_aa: CSASRGQGAIYRVGNEQFF
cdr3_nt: TGCAGTGCTTCCAGGGGACAGGGCGCGATATACAGGGTCGGCAATGAGCAGTTCTTC

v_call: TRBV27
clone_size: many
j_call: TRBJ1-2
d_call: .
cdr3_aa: CASTPTASNYGYTF
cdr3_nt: TGTGCCAGCACTCCAACAGCGTCTAACTATGGCTACACCTTC

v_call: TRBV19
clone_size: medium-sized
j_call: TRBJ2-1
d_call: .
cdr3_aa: CASSPLVRGNEQFF
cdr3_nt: TGTGCCAGTAGTCCATTGGTAAGGGGCAATGAGCAGTTCTTC

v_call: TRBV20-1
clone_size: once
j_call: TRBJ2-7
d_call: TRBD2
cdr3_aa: CSARASGRVDEQYF
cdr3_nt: TGCAGTGCTAGAGCCAGCGGGAGAGTGGACGAGCAGTACTTC

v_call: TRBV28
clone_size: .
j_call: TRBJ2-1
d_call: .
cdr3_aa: CASSLGRFRFF
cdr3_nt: TGTGCCAGCAGTTTGGGCAGGTTTCGGTTCTTC

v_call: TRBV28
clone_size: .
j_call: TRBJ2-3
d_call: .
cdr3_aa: CASSSPQSWQGHTQYF
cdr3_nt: TGTGCCAGCAGTTCCCCTCAGAGTTGGCAGGGGCATACGCAGTATTTT

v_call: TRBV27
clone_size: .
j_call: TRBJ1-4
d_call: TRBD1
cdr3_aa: CASTDRGREKLFF
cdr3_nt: TGTGCCAGTACCGACAGGGGGAGGGAAAAACTGTTTTTT

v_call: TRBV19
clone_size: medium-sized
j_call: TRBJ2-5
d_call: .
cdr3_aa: CASSIRGRQSGRETQYF
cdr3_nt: TGTGCCAGTAGTATCAGGGGTCGGCAGTCGGGGCGGGAGACCCAGTACTTC

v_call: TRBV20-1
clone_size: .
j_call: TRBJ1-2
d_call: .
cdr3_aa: CSARDGSLWVDGYTF
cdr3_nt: TGCAGTGCTAGAGATGGTAGTTTATGGGTAGATGGCTACACCTTC

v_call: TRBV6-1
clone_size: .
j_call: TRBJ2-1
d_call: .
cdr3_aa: CASSLRTGSGGGFF
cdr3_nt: TGTGCCAGCAGTCTTCGGACAGGATCGGGCGGGGGGTTCTTC

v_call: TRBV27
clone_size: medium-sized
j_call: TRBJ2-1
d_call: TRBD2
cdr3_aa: CASSLPGLAGGNEQFF
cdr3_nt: TGTGCCAGCAGTCTCCCGGGACTAGCGGGAGGAAATGAGCAGTTCTTC

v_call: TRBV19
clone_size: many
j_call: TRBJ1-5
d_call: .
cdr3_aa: CASRIQGGIGNQPQHF
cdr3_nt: TGTGCCAGTAGGATCCAGGGTGGGATCGGCAATCAGCCCCAGCATTTT

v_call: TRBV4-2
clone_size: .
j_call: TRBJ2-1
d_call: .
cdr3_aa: CASSQEGGGFYNEQFF
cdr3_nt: TGTGCCAGCAGCCAAGAAGGCGGGGGCTTCTACAATGAGCAGTTCTTC

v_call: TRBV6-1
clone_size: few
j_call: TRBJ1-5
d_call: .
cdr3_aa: CASSEYLNNQPQHF
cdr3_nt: TGTGCCAGCAGTGAATACCTGAACAATCAGCCCCAGCATTTT

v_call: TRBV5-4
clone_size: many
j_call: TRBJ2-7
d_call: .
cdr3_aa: CASSRTDGAYEQYF
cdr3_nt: TGTGCCAGCAGCAGAACGGACGGAGCCTACGAGCAGTACTTC

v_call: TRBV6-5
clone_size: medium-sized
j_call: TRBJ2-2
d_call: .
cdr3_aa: CASRQQGPNTGELFF
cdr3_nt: TGTGCCAGCAGACAACAGGGTCCGAACACCGGGGAGCTGTTTTTT

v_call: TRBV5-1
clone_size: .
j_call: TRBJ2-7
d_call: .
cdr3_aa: CASSFGPYYEQYF
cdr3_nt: TGCGCCAGCAGCTTCGGGCCCTACTACGAGCAGTACTTC

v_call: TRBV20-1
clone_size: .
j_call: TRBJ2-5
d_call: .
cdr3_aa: CSASQETQYF
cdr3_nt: TGCAGTGCCTCTCAAGAGACCCAGTACTTC

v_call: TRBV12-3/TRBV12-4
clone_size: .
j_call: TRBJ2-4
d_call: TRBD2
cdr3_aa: CASSRTSGIKNIQYF
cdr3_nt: TGTGCCAGCAGTCGGACTAGCGGGATCAAAAACATTCAGTACTTC

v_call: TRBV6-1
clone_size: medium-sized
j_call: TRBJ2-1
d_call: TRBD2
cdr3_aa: CASSEAKFLAANNEQFF
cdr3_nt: TGTGCCAGCAGTGAAGCGAAGTTCCTAGCGGCAAACAATGAGCAGTTCTTC

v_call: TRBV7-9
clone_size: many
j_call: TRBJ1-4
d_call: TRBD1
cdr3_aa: CASSLGQGNEKLFF
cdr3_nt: TGTGCCAGCAGCCTGGGACAGGGTAATGAAAAACTGTTTTTT

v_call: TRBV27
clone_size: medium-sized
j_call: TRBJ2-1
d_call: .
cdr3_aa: CASSLSWDASPIAYNEQFF
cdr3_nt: TGTGCCAGCAGTTTATCCTGGGATGCTAGCCCTATCGCCTACAATGAGCAGTTCTTC

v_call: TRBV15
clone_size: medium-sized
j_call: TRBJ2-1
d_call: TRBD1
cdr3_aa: CATSRAGQGSYNEQFF
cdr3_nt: TGTGCCACCAGCAGAGCCGGACAGGGCTCCTACAATGAGCAGTTCTTC

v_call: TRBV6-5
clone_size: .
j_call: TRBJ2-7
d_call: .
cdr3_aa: CATTGDGTYEQYF
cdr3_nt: TGTGCCACCACCGGGGACGGCACCTACGAGCAGTACTTC